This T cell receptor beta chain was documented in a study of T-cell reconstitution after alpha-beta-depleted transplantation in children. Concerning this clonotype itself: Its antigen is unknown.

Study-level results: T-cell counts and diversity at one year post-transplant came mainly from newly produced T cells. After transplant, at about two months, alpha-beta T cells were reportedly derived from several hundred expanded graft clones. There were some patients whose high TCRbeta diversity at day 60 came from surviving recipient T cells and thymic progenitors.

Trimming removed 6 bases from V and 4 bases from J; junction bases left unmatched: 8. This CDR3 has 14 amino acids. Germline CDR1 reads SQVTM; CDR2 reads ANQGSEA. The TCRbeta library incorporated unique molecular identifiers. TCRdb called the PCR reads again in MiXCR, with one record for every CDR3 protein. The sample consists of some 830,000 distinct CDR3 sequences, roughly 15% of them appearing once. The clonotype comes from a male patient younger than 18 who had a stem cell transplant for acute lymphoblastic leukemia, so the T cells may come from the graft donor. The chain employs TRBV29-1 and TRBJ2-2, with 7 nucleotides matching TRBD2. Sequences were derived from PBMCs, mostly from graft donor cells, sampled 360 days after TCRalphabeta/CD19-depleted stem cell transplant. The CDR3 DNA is TGCAGCGTGCGCGGACTAGGCTCCACCGGGGAGCTGTTTTTT. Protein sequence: CSVRGLGSTGELFF.